Presented here are 31 T cell receptor beta chains from one specimen sequenced in a study of T-cell reconstitution after alpha-beta-depleted transplantation in children. Unique molecular identifiers were used in preparing the TCRbeta library. Via MiXCR, TCRdb re-called the PCR reads, giving one row per CDR3 protein. Of about 400,000 distinct CDR3 sequences in the sample, roughly 15% were seen once. This specimen was PBMCs, mostly from graft donor cells, taken 360 days after TCRalphabeta/CD19-depleted stem cell transplant. The receptor set was obtained from a boy under two years old who had a stem cell transplant for Wiskott-Aldrich syndrome, so the T cells may come from the graft donor.

At least ten counts were recorded for this clonotype. V gene TRBV5-1 combines with J gene TRBJ2-1; D gene uncertain. Per germline, CDR1 SGHRS and CDR2 YFSETQ. The ends were cut back, 1 base at V and 0 bases at J, with 8 bases in the middle. The CDR3 runs to 15 residues. Written as DNA, the CDR3 is TGCGCCAGCAGCTTGAGTCCTAGCTCCTACAATGAGCAGTTCTTC. Amino acids: CASSLSPSSYNEQFF.

This chain connects TRBV6-1 to TRBJ2-3; 7 bases align to TRBD2. V was clipped by 6 bases and J by 1 base; unmatched bases: 7. This CDR3 contains 15 residues. Germline assignment: CDR1 MNHNS and CDR2 SASEGT. CDR3 loop: CASSVSGAGTDTQYF. CDR3 DNA: TGTGCCAGCAGCGTCAGCGGGGCTGGCACAGATACGCAGTATTTT.

In its sample, this clonotype was seen a few times. The rearrangement uses TRBV20-1 and TRBJ2-2; D is possibly TRBD2 (5 bases). The germline V gene encodes CDR1 DFQATT and CDR2 SNEGSKA (reference sequence). The CDR3 covers 14 residues. V was trimmed by 3 bases and J by 5 bases, leaving 13 bases between them. CDR3 sequence (DNA): TGCAGTGCTAGCCCCTGGACTTATACCGGGGAGCTGTTTTTT. It specifies CSASPWTYTGELFF.

The chain is built from TRBV4-3 and TRBJ2-7; D not resolved. CDR3 length: 15 amino acids. CDR1 is LGHNA, CDR2 YSLEER, per germline. V shed 0 bases and J shed 0 bases, with 9 bases lying between them. The CDR3 DNA follows: TGCGCCAGCAGCCAAGAAAGTCTCGCCTCCTACGAGCAGTACTTC. Translation gives CASSQESLASYEQYF.

The rearrangement links TRBV20-1 to TRBJ2-1; 10 bases align to TRBD1. The germline V gene encodes CDR1 DFQATT and CDR2 SNEGSKA (reference sequence). There are 14 residues in the CDR3. Losses at the gene ends were 4 bases for V and 8 bases for J; bases not matched to a gene: 8. Written as DNA, the CDR3 is TGCAGTGCTAACGACGACAGGGGGCGGGATGAGCAGTTCTTC. This translates into CSANDDRGRDEQFF.

The chain recombines TRBV28 with TRBJ1-5; 10 positions agree with TRBD1. CDR3 length: 13 residues. V shed 6 bases, J shed 6 bases, and the junction held 2 bases outside the gene matches. CDR1 and CDR2 (germline): MDHEN, SYDVKM. In DNA form, the CDR3 reads TGTGCCAGCAGGACAGGGGGCGGTCAGCCCCAGCATTTT. This sequence encodes CASRTGGGQPQHF.

In this sample, this clonotype turned up once. The rearrangement joins TRBV12-3 or TRBV12-4 to TRBJ2-5, with 14 bases fitting TRBD2. The CDR3 runs to 18 residues. CDR3 nucleotide sequence: TGTACCTGCAGTCTGACGGGACTAGCGGGAGTCAGCTCAGAGACCCAGTACTTC. This codes for CTCSLTGLAGVSSETQYF.

The genes are TRBV20-1 and TRBJ2-7; D gene uncertain. Trimming removed 4 bases at V and 1 base at J, with 14 bases between. The CDR3 consists of 14 residues. Germline CDR1 DFQATT, CDR2 SNEGSKA (reference sequence). As DNA, the CDR3 is TGCAGTGCTAAAGCCGGGTTTGGTTCCTACGAGCAGTACTTC. As protein: CSAKAGFGSYEQYF.

This clonotype has only a few counts. The V gene is TRBV11-2, the J gene TRBJ2-1; TRBD2 is a possible D gene (5 bases). CDR1 SGHAT and CDR2 FQNNGV come from the germline V gene. This CDR3 has 15 residues. Trimming cost V 4 bases and J 2 bases, with 12 bases left between them. The CDR3 loop is CASSWVVGTYNEQFF. The CDR3 coding sequence is TGTGCCAGCAGCTGGGTTGTCGGGACCTACAATGAGCAGTTCTTC.

This chain connects TRBV4-3 to TRBJ1-2, with TRBD1 as a possible D gene (6 bases). V lost 2 bases and J 4 bases, leaving 20 bases between the germline ends. The CDR3 loop spans 17 amino acids. CDR1 is LGHNA and CDR2 is YSLEER in the germline V gene. CDR3 residues: CASSQRRLTGRGYGYTF. In DNA form, the CDR3 reads TGCGCCAGCAGCCAACGAAGATTAACAGGGAGGGGCTATGGCTACACCTTC.

This clonotype was seen a handful of times. This chain links TRBV5-1 with TRBJ2-2; 10 bases align to TRBD2. The V and J ends lost 1 base and 0 bases, in that order; junction bases with no gene match: 9. The CDR3 extends over 19 amino acids. The germline gives CDR1 SGHRS, CDR2 YFSETQ. CDR3 in DNA: TGCGCCAGCAGCTTGACCCCTTCCACTAGCGGGGCGAACACCGGGGAGCTGTTTTTT. The encoded protein is CASSLTPSTSGANTGELFF.

In this sample, this clonotype turned up a few times. The CDR3 reads CATGRTGFYYEQYF. The DNA of the CDR3 is TGTGCCACCGGTAGGACGGGCTTCTACTACGAGCAGTACTTC. This chain connects TRBV6-1 to TRBJ2-7; D gene uncertain. Germline CDR1 MNHNS, CDR2 SASEGT. V gave up 10 bases and J gave up 3 bases, with 19 bases separating them. This CDR3 contains 14 residues.

This clonotype was seen a handful of times. This chain links TRBV7-9 with TRBJ2-2; the D is unclear. The V gene lost 5 bases and the J gene lost 7 bases, with 8 bases spanning the gap. Germline V CDR1 and CDR2: SEHNR, FQNEAQ (reference sequence). The CDR3 consists of 12 residues. The CDR3: CASSSTGGELFF. CDR3 DNA sequence: TGTGCCAGCAGCAGCACCGGCGGGGAGCTGTTTTTT.

CDR3 region: CASSWGSRGVVVGTDTQYF. CDR3 nucleotide sequence: TGTGCCAGCAGTTGGGGGTCGCGGGGGGTTGTGGTGGGCACAGATACGCAGTATTTT. The genes are TRBV2 and TRBJ2-3; 8 nucleotides agree with TRBD2. V lost 5 bases, J lost 1 base, and 17 bases stayed unmatched. Germline lookup yields CDR1 SNHLY and CDR2 FYNNEI. The CDR3 consists of 19 residues.

This clonotype has a handful of counts. V and J are TRBV5-1 and TRBJ2-3; D is possibly TRBD1 or TRBD2 (5 bases each). CDR3 length: 16 amino acids. V shed 4 bases and J shed 3 bases, with 18 bases lying between them. Germline V lookup: CDR1 SGHRS, CDR2 YFSETQ. The CDR3 bases are TGCGCCAGCAGCCTTCCCCAGGGTGGAGGTACAGATACGCAGTATTTT. This codes for CASSLPQGGGTDTQYF.

This clonotype was counted only a few times. The CDR3 loop reads CASSQDPPDRSTDTQYF. CDR3 bases: TGCGCCAGCAGCCAAGATCCCCCGGACCGAAGCACAGATACGCAGTATTTT. The rearrangement joins TRBV4-3 to TRBJ2-3; D is undetermined. Trimming removed 0 bases at V and 0 bases at J, with 13 bases between. From germline, CDR1 is LGHNA and CDR2 YSLEER. The CDR3 is 17 amino acids.

This clonotype was picked up many times. The chain carries TRBV5-1 and TRBJ2-1, with 11 bases matching TRBD2. Germline V gene data show CDR1 as SGHRS and CDR2 as YFSETQ. Trimming removed 7 bases from V and 8 bases from J; junction bases left unmatched: 8. This CDR3 contains 14 residues. The CDR3 region is CASSGLAGGYEQFF. The CDR3 bases are TGCGCCAGCTCGGGGCTAGCGGGGGGTTATGAGCAGTTCTTC.

This clonotype was counted at least ten times. This chain connects TRBV5-1 to TRBJ2-1; D is ambiguous. The V gene lost 0 bases and the J gene lost 0 bases, with 7 bases spanning the gap. CDR3 length: 15 residues. CDR1 is SGHRS and CDR2 is YFSETQ in the germline V gene. Here the CDR3 reads CASSLDFSSYNEQFF. CDR3 nucleotide sequence: TGCGCCAGCAGCTTGGACTTTAGCTCCTACAATGAGCAGTTCTTC.

This clonotype was seen ten or more times. This rearrangement joins TRBV7-2 to TRBJ2-1; 8 bases fit TRBD2. The CDR3 covers 15 residues. The V and J ends lost 2 bases and 5 bases, in that order; junction bases with no gene match: 5. CDR1 is SGHTA, CDR2 FQGNSA, per germline. For the CDR3, the DNA is TGTGCCAGCAGCTTATTTGGACTAGCCGACAATGAGCAGTTCTTC. Translating it yields CASSLFGLADNEQFF.

This sequence joins TRBV7-8 and TRBJ2-7; D gene unclear. The CDR3 consists of 14 residues. CDR1 and CDR2 from the germline V gene are SGHVS and FQNEAQ. Trimming took 6 bases from V and 3 from J, leaving 15 bases between them. The CDR3 loop is CASSLVDSLYEQYF. The CDR3 bases are TGTGCCAGCAGTCTAGTTGATAGTCTCTACGAGCAGTACTTC.

This chain uses TRBV20-1 with TRBJ2-7; D is undetermined. Germline CDR1 reads DFQATT; CDR2 reads SNEGSKA (reference sequence). V was shortened by 5 bases and J by 7 bases, with 12 bases between the two germline ends. The CDR3 contains 11 residues. The CDR3 nucleotides are TGCAGTGCTGACACCGTGAGGGAGCAGTACTTC. This sequence encodes CSADTVREQYF.

This clonotype turned up a few times. CDR3: CASSLAQGPEAFF. CDR3 coding DNA: TGCGCCAGCAGCTTGGCACAGGGCCCTGAAGCTTTCTTT. The chain joins TRBV5-1 to TRBJ1-1; D is possibly TRBD1 (6 bases). The ends were cut back, 0 bases at V and 6 bases at J, with 9 bases in the middle. Germline V gene lookup returns CDR1 SGHRS and CDR2 YFSETQ. This CDR3 has 13 amino acids.

The J gene is TRBJ2-2, the V gene TRBV5-1; 14 nucleotides align to TRBD2. The CDR3 totals 19 residues. The germline CDR1 and CDR2 sequences are SGHRS and YFSETQ. The V segment lost 4 bases and the J segment 0 bases; nucleotides outside the gene matches: 8. Here the CDR3 DNA reads TGCGCCAGCAGCCACCGGGGGACTAGCGGGGGTTCGAACACCGGGGAGCTGTTTTTT. Its translation is CASSHRGTSGGSNTGELFF.

The chain uses TRBV20-1 and TRBJ2-1, with D perhaps TRBD2 (7 bases). V lost 8 bases and J lost 10, with 18 bases in between. The CDR3 is 12 residues long. Germline V gene lookup returns CDR1 DFQATT and CDR2 SNEGSKA (reference sequence). The CDR3, as DNA: TGCAGTCCGGTGGGGGGGGCGAGGGAGCAGTTCTTC. Translated: CSPVGGAREQFF.

The V and J genes are TRBV11-2 and TRBJ2-3; 8 nucleotides align to TRBD1. The CDR3 runs to 15 residues. Germline V CDR1 and CDR2: SGHAT, FQNNGV. J gave up 4 bases and V 5 bases, and 8 bases lay outside the gene matches. CDR3: CASSLYDRGADTQYF. For the CDR3, the DNA is TGTGCCAGCAGCCTATACGACAGGGGAGCAGATACGCAGTATTTT.

This clonotype was seen many times. The chain is built from TRBV5-6 and TRBJ2-7; 7 nucleotides match TRBD1. This CDR3 has 16 residues. Germline trimming cut 4 bases from V and 5 bases from J; bases unmatched to any gene: 15. Germline V gives CDR1 SGHDT, CDR2 YYEEEE. CDR3 bases: TGTGCCAGCAGCCCGCTCTCGACAGGGCAAATGGACGAGCAGTACTTC. Its protein is CASSPLSTGQMDEQYF.

There are a few counts of this clonotype. The genes are TRBV4-3 and TRBJ2-3; D might be TRBD1 (6 bases). CDR3 size: 17 residues. The germline V and J ends were trimmed by 5 bases and 0 bases, with 18 bases remaining between them. Germline CDR1 LGHNA, CDR2 YSLEER. The CDR3, as DNA: TGCGCCAGCAGCTCTAGCCCCCACAGGGAGAGCACAGATACGCAGTATTTT. Translation: CASSSSPHRESTDTQYF.

The chain uses TRBV5-1 and TRBJ2-7; a weak D match, TRBD1 (6 bases). This CDR3 is 14 amino acids long. V was shortened by 2 bases and J by 0 bases, with 9 bases between the two germline ends. Germline CDR1 SGHRS, CDR2 YFSETQ. Here the CDR3 DNA reads TGCGCCAGCAGCTTACGGGACACCTCCTACGAGCAGTACTTC. Translating gives CASSLRDTSYEQYF.

This clonotype has more than one count but fewer than ten. The V gene is TRBV4-3, the J gene TRBJ2-1, with D perhaps assigned TRBD1 or TRBD2 (6 bases each). There are 14 residues in the CDR3. Germline V gene sequence: CDR1 LGHNA, CDR2 YSLEER. Trimming cost V 5 bases and J 13 bases, with 21 bases left between them. The CDR3 here is CASSWRKGDLRQFF. The CDR3 nucleotides read TGCGCCAGCAGCTGGCGGAAGGGGGACTTGCGTCAGTTCTTC.

The DNA of the CDR3 is TGTGCCAGCAGCTTACCCTCCGGGACGGGGGAGACCCAGTACTTC. Translation gives CASSLPSGTGETQYF. V and J are TRBV7-9 and TRBJ2-5, with D perhaps being TRBD1 or TRBD2 (5 bases each). Per germline, CDR1 SEHNR and CDR2 FQNEAQ (reference sequence). The CDR3 contains 15 residues. V shed 2 bases and J shed 5 bases, with 15 bases lying between them.

This clonotype was observed many times. The chain employs TRBV5-1 and TRBJ2-1; D unclear. The V gene lost 5 bases and the J gene lost 7 bases, with 10 bases spanning the gap. Germline V gene lookup returns CDR1 SGHRS and CDR2 YFSETQ. This CDR3 is built from 12 residues. CDR3: CASSSDRNEQFF. The CDR3 DNA reads as TGCGCCAGCAGTTCCGACCGGAATGAGCAGTTCTTC.